This T cell receptor beta chain stems from a study of blood T cells in healthy people across ages. Study outcomes and limitations: As age increased, TCR beta diversity per million T cells fell in a roughly linear fashion. Researchers judged that diversity estimates from one million T cells fell short of true values.

With 1 base removed from V and 2 bases from J, the gap between germline ends came to 9 bases. The CDR3 is 14 residues long. Per the germline V gene, CDR1 is DFQATT and CDR2 is SNEGSKA (reference sequence). This clonotype was counted a few times. Antigen specificity is unknown. A sample-barcoded 5' primer and a J-beta primer mix were used in a second PCR of about 6 to 11 cycles. TCRdb processed the 5' RACE reads anew with MiXCR; each CDR3 protein has one entry. The sample contains hundreds of thousands of distinct CDR3 sequences, more than 20% of which appear only once. Sequencing input: blood. This chain links TRBV20-1 with TRBJ1-5; no firm D call. The receptor was derived from a man between 65 and 80 years old in good health. The CDR3 DNA sequence: TGCAGTGCTAGAGGGACGGAGGGCAATCAGCCCCAGCATTTT. Residues: CSARGTEGNQPQHF.